This T cell receptor beta chain appears in the sequencing data of a study of response to subunit inactivated influenza vaccine. Each CDR3 protein gets one entry after TCRdb re-called the RT-PCR reads with MiXCR. There are about 520,000 distinct CDR3 sequences in the sample; over 25% occur only once, and less than 2.5% lies in the top ten. CDR3 length: 16 residues. The germline V gene has CDR1 SEHNR and CDR2 FQNEAQ (reference sequence). The V and J ends lost 1 base and 1 base, in that order; junction bases with no gene match: 4. This clonotype was seen a few times. The sample here was CD4+ T cells sorted from PBMCs, taken more than 4 days after vaccination. This chain uses TRBV7-9 with TRBJ2-1; 7 positions agree with TRBD2. The source of this sequence is a man over 45 who received an inactivated influenza vaccine. CDR3: CASSLGDGRSYNEQFF. DNA of the CDR3: TGTGCCAGCAGCTTAGGGGACGGGAGGTCCTACAATGAGCAGTTCTTC.